This T cell receptor beta chain originates from a study of human T cells and chemical hapten exposure. Study-level background: Diphenylcyclopropenone doses were given weekly to the scalps of patients across the roughly 25-week study.

Overall study results and limits: PT1 expanded TCR numbers tracked positively with patch test score. It was expanded TCRs that formed significantly more large CDR3 similarity clusters than controls did.

As regards this clonotype: The target antigen is unknown.

TCRdb passed the RACE reads through MiXCR, listing each CDR3 protein once. The sample shows about 380,000 distinct CDR3 sequences, 4% to 5.5% of them seen only once. V dropped 5 bases and J dropped 2; count of bases not matched to a gene: 9. Germline-derived CDR1 and CDR2 are MDHEN and SYDVKM. The CDR3 runs 15 residues. The time point here: patch test 1, 2 weeks after DPC sensitization. Treatment noted: therapeutic diphenylcyclopropenone sensitization with weekly scalp DPC. Only after blood had been drawn was each patch test applied. V and J are TRBV28 and TRBJ2-7, with 7 bases identical to TRBD1. This sample comprised whole blood, obtained in connection with sensitization to the hapten diphenylcyclopropenone (DPC). This TCR derives from a woman between 50 and 59 years old with alopecia areata. Some clones in this sample may be carry-over from other donors' samples. In nucleotides, the CDR3 is TGTGCCAGCAGTCCCAGGGGGTTGGGCCCCTACGAGCAGTACTTC. This translates into CASSPRGLGPYEQYF. The full variable domain, rest sourced from reference TRBV28 and TRBJ2-7, is DVKVTQSSRYLVKRTGEKVFLECVQDMDHENMFWYRQDPGLGLRLIYFSYDVKMKEKGDIPEGYSVSREKKERFSLILESASTNQTSMYLCASSPRGLGPYEQYFGPGTRLTVT.